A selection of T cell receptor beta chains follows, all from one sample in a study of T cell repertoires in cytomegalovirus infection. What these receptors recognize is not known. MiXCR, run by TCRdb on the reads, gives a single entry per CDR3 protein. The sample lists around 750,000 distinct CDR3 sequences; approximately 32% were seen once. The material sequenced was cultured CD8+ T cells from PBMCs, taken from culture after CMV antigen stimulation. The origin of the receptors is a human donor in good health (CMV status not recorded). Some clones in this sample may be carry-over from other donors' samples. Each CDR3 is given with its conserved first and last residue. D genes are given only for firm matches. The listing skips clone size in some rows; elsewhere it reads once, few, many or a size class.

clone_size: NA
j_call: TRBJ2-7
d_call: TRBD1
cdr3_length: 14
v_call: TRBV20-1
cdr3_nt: TGCAGTGCTAGAGATAACAGGGGTGGTTACGAGCAGTACTTC
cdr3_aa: CSARDNRGGYEQYF

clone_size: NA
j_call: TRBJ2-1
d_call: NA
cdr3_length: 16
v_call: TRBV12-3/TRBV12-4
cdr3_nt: TGTGCCAGCAGTTTACTCGGGCGGGGAGCCTACAATGAGCAGTTCTTC
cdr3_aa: CASSLLGRGAYNEQFF

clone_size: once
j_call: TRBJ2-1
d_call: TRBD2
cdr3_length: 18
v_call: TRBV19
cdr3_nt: TGTGCCAGTAGTATCCTAGCGGGGGGGCCGGACGTCCACAATGAGCAGTTCTTC
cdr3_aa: CASSILAGGPDVHNEQFF

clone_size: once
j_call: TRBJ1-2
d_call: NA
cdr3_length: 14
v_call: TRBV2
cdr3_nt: TGTGCCAGCGGGGGGACCGAGGGGATTTATGGCTACACCTTC
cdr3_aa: CASGGTEGIYGYTF

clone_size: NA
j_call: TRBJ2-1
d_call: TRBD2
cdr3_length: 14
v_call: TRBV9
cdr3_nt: TGTGCCAGCAGCGTAAGCGGGGGGGGGAATGAGCAGTTCTTC
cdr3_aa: CASSVSGGGNEQFF

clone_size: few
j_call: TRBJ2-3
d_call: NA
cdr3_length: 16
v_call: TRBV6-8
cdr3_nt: TGTGCCAGCAGTCCTCAAGGGTGGAAGGGCACGAATACGCAGTATTTT
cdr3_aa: CASSPQGWKGTNTQYF

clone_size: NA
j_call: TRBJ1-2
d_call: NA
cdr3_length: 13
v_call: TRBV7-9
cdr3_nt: TGTGCCAGCAGCTTAATAGTCCTCTGGGGCTACACCTTC
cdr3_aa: CASSLIVLWGYTF

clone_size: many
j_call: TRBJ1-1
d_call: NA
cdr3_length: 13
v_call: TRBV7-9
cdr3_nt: TGTGCCAGCAGGTCAGGGAGAGTCACTGAAGCTTTCTTT
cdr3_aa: CASRSGRVTEAFF

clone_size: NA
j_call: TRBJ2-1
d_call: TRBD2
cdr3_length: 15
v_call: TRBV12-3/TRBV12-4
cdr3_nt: TGTGCCAGCAGTTTATGGGGCGGGGGGGCAGGTGAGCAGTTCTTC
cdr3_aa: CASSLWGGGAGEQFF

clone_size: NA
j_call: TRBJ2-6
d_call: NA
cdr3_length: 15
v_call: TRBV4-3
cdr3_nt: TGCGCCAGCAGCCAAGGGGCCTCTGGGGCCAACGTCCTGACTTTC
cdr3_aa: CASSQGASGANVLTF

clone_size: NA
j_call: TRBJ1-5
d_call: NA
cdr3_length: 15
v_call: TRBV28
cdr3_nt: TGTGCCAGCAGTTCCCTCGGGAATAGCAATCAGCCCCAGCATTTT
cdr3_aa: CASSSLGNSNQPQHF

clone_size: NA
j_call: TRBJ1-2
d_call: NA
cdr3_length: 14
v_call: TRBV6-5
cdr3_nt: TGTGCCAGCAGTCACGGAGGCTATAACTATGGCTACACCTTC
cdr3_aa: CASSHGGYNYGYTF

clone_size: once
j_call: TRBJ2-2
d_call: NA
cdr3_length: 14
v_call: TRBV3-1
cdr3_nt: TGTGCCAGCAGCCAAAAACTTAACACCGGGGAGCTGTTTTTT
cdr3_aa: CASSQKLNTGELFF

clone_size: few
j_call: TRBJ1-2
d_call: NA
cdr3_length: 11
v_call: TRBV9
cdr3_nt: TGTGCCAGCAGCAGGACGGATGGCTACACCTTC
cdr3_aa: CASSRTDGYTF

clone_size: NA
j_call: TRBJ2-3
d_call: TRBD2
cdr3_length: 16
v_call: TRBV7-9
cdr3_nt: TGTGCCAGCACCTGGGCGGGGGGGCTTCGTTCAGATACGCAGTATTTT
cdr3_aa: CASTWAGGLRSDTQYF

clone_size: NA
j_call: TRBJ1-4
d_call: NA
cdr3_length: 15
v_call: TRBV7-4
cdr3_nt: TGTGCCAGCAGCCCACGAAGCCTAACTAATGAAAAACTGTTTTTT
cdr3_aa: CASSPRSLTNEKLFF

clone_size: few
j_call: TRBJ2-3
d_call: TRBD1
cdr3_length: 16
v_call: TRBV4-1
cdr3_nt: TGCGCCAGCAGCCAAGGAGGACAGGGGTTCGCAGATACGCAGTATTTT
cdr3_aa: CASSQGGQGFADTQYF

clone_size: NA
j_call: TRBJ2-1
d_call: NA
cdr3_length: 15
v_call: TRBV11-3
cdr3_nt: TGTGCCAACATGCCTGGGGGGCCCCGCTACAATGAGCAGTTCTTC
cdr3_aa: CANMPGGPRYNEQFF

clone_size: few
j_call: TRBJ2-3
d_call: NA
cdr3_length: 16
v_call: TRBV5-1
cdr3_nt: TGCGCCAGCAGCTTGGTATGGCAGGGTGTGGCAGATACGCAGTATTTT
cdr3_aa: CASSLVWQGVADTQYF

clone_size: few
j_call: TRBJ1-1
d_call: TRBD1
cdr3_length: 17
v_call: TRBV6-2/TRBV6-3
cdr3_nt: TGTGCCAGCAGTCCTATTCACAGGGGGCTCATGAACACTGAAGCTTTCTTT
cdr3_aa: CASSPIHRGLMNTEAFF

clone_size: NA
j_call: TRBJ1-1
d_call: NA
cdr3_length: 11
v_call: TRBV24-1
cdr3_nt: TGTGCCACCAGTGATGACTATGAAGCTTTCTTT
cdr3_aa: CATSDDYEAFF

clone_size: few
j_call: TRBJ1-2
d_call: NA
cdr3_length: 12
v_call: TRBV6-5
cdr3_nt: TGTGCCAGCAGTTACGGGGATGGAGCCTACACCTTC
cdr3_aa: CASSYGDGAYTF

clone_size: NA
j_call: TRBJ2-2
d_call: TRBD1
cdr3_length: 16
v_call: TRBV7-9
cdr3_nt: TGTGCCAGCAGCTCCCGGGACAGGGGTACGGCCGGGGAGCTGTTTTTT
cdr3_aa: CASSSRDRGTAGELFF

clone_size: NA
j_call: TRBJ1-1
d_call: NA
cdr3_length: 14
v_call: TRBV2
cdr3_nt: TGTGCCAGCAGTGACCGGCCAGCGAACACTGAAGCTTTCTTT
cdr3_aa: CASSDRPANTEAFF

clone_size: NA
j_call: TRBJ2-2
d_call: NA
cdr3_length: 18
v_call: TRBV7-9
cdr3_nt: TGTGCCAGCAGCTTAACACCTATACACAGGGCGAACACCGGGGAGCTGTTTTTT
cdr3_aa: CASSLTPIHRANTGELFF

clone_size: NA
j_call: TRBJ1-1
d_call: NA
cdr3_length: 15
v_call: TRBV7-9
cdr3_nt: TGTGCCAGCAGGTTGTTTAGTTCGGGGAACACTGAAGCTTTCTTT
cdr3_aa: CASRLFSSGNTEAFF

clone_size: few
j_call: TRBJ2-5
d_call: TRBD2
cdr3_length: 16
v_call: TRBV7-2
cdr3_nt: TGTGCCAGCAGCTCTTGGACTAGCGGGGGGAGTGAGACCCAGTACTTC
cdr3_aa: CASSSWTSGGSETQYF

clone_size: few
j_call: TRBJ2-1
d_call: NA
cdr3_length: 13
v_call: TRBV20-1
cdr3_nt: TGCAGTGCTAGAGATGGGGTTGGCAATGAGCAGTTCTTC
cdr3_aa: CSARDGVGNEQFF

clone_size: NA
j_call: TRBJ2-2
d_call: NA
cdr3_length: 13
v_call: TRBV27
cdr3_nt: TGTGCCAGCAGTTTCCAGGGGCTTGGGGAGCTGTTTTTT
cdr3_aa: CASSFQGLGELFF

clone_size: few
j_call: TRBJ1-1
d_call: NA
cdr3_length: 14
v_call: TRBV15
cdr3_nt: TGTGCCACCAGCGGCATTGTCGCGAACACTGAAGCTTTCTTT
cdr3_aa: CATSGIVANTEAFF

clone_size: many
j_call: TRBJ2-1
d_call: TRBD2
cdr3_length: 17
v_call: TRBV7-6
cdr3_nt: TGTGCCAGCAGCTTAGCGTCAAGCGGGGGCCCCTACAATGAGCAGTTCTTC
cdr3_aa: CASSLASSGGPYNEQFF

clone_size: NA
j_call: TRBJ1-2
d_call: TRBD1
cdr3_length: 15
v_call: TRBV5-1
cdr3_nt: TGCGCCAGCAGCACGGACAGGGCAAGGGACTATGGCTACACCTTC
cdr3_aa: CASSTDRARDYGYTF

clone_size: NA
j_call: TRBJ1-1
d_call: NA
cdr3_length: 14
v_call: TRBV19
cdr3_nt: TGTGCCAGTAGTATAGCACAGGGTGGCACTGAAGCTTTCTTT
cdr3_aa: CASSIAQGGTEAFF

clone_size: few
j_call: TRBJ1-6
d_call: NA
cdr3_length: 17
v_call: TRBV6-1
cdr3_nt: TGTGCCAGCAGTGAAGCGCTTTTCAGGGACCGCTTCTCTCCCCTCCACTTT
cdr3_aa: CASSEALFRDRFSPLHF

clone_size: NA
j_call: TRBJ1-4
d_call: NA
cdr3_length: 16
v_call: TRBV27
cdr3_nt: TGTGCCAGCAGTTTAAGGATAGGGAGCGCTAATGAAAAACTGTTTTTT
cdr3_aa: CASSLRIGSANEKLFF

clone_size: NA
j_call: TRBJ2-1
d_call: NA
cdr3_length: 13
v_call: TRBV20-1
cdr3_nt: TGCAGCAGGTGGGGGAGATCCTACAATGAGCAGTTCTTC
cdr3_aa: CSRWGRSYNEQFF

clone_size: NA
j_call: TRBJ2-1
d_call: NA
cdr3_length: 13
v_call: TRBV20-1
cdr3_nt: TGCAGTGCGAGAGGGCTATTCTACAATGAGCAGTTCTTC
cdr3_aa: CSARGLFYNEQFF

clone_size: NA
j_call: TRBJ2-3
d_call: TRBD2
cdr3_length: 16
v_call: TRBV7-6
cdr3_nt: TGTGCCAGCAGCTGGGAGACTAGCGGGGGGGCAGATACGCAGTATTTT
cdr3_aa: CASSWETSGGADTQYF

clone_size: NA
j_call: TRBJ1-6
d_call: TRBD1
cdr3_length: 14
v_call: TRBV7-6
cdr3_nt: TGTGCCAGCAGCCCGACAGGGCTCAATTCACCCCTCCACTTT
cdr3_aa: CASSPTGLNSPLHF

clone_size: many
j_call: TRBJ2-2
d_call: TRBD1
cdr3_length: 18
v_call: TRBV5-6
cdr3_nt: TGTGCCAGCACCAGCTTTTCTACCGGGACAGAGAACACCGGGGAGCTGTTTTTT
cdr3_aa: CASTSFSTGTENTGELFF

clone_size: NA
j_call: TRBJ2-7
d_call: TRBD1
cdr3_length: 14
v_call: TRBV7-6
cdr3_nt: TGTGCCAGCAGCCCGAAATGGACAGGGGACGAGCAGTACTTC
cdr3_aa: CASSPKWTGDEQYF